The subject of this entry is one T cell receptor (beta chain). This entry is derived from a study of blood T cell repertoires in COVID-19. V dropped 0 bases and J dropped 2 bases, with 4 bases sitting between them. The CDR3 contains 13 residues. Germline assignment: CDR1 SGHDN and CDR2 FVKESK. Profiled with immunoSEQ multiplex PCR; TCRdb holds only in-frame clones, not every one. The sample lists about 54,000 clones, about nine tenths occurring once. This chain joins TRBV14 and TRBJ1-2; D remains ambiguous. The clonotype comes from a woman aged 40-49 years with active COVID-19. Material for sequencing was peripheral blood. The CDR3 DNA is TGTGCCAGCAGCCAAGATCTGAACTATGGCTACACCTTC. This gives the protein CASSQDLNYGYTF.